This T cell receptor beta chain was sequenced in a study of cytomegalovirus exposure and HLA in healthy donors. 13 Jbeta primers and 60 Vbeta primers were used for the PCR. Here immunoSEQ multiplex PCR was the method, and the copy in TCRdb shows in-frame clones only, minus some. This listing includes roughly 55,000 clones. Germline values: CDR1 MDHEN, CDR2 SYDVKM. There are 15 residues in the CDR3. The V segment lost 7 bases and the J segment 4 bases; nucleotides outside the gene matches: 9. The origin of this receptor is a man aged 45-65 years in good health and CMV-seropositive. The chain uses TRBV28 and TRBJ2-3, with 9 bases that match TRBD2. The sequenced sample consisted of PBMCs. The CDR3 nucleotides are TGTGCCAGCATCTTAAGCGGGAGGAGCGCAGATACGCAGTATTTT. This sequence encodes CASILSGRSADTQYF.